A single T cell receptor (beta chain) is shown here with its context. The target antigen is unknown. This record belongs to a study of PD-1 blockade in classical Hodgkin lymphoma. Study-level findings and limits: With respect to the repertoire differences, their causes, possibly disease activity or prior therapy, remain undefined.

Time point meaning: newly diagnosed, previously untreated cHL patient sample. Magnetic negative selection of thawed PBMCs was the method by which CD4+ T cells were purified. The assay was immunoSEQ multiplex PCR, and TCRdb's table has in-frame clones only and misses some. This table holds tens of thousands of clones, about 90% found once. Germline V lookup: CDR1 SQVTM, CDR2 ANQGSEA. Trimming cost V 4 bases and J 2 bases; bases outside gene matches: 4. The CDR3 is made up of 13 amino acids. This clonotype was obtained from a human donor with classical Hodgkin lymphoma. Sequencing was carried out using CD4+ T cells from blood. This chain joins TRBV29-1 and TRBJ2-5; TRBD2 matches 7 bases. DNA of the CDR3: TGCAGCGTTGCCGTCGGGGGGCAAGAGACCCAGTACTTC. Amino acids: CSVAVGGQETQYF. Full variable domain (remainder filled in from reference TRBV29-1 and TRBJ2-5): SAVISQKPSRDICQRGTSLTIQCQVDSQVTMMFWYRQQPGQSLTLIATANQGSEATYESGFVIDKFPISRPNLTFSTLTVSNMSPEDSSIYLCSVAVGGQETQYFGPGTRLLVL.